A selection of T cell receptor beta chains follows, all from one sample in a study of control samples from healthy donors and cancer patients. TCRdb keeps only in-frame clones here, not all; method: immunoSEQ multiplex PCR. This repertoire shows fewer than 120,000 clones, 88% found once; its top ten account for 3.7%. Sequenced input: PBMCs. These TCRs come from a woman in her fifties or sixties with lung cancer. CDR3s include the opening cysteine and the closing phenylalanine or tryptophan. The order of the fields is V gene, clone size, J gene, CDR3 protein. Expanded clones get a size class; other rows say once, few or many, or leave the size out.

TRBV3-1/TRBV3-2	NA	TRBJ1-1	CASSQDIDLNTEAFF
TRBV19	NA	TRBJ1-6	CASSTIQGANSPLHF
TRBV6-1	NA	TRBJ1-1	CASSEATEAFF
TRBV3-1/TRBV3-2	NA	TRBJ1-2	CASSQSGANYGYTF
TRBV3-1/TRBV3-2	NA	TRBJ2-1	CASSQGQYNEQFF
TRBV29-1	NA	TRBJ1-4	CSVADTANEKLFF
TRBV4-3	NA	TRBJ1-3	CASSQVSQGWSGNTIYF
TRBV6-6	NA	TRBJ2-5	CASSRPKGARNQETQYF
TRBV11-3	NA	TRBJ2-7	CASSSSYEQYF
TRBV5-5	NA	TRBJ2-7	CASSFERGGRNEQYF
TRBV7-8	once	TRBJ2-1	CASSLSNLDNEQFF
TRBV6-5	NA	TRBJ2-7	CASSYSGGGPYEQYF
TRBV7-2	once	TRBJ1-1	CASSLLGGVNTEAFF
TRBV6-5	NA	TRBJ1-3	CASTDNSGNTIYF
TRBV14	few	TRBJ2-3	CASSQDRTGGAADTQYF
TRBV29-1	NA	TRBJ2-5	CSVVSGQETQYF
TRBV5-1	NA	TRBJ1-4	CASSLADAGDEKLFF
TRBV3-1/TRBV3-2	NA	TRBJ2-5	CASSQDGGPRETQYF
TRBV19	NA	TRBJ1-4	CASSAYKGPNEKLFF
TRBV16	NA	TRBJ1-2	CASSLGPVGGYTF
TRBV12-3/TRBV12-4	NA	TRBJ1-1	CASSQQENTEAFF
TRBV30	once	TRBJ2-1	CAWSGPLSSYNEQFF
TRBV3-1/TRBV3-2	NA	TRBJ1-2	CASSQGARLSYGYTF
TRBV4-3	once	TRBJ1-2	CASSQGTGRVEAGYTF
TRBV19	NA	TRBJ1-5	CASHSTPSNQPQHF
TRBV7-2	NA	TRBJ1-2	CASSLVKGNYGYTF
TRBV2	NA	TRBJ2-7	CASSGRSYEQYF
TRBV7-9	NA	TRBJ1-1	CASSEGHPEAFF
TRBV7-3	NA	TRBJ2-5	CASSLTSGTDQETQYF
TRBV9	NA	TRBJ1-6	CASSRGGGSSAGNSPLHF
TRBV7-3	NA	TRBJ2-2	CASSSPGGTNTGELFF
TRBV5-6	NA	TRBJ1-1	CASSLAGGQGNTEAFF
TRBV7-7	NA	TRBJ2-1	CASSLAVNGNEQFF
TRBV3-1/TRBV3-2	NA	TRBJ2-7	CASSQALTESYEQYF
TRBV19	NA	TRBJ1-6	CASSIDLAPGYSPLHF